A single sample gave rise to the 3 T cell receptor beta chains below, sequenced in a study of OX40 agonist ivuxolimab in advanced cancers. Clones were read by immunoSEQ multiplex PCR, and TCRdb kept only the in-frame ones, dropping some. This table holds fewer than 70,000 clones, about 85% found once. The source was CD4+ or CD8+ T cells sorted from blood, collected in a trial of the OX40 agonist ivuxolimab. All receptors come from an adult with an advanced solid tumor such as melanoma, head and neck, liver or kidney cancer.

A word on this clone: Other DNA sequences in this specimen translate into the identical CDR3. V usage is TRBV9 and J usage is TRBJ2-1, with 11 bases that match TRBD2. V trimming: 4 bases; J trimming: 3 bases; junction bases outside the gene matches: 3. Germline CDR1 is SGDLS and CDR2 is YYNGEE. CDR3 length: 15 residues. The CDR3 region is CASSPTSGGYNEQFF. The CDR3 nucleotides are TGTGCCAGCAGCCCTACTAGCGGGGGCTACAATGAGCAGTTCTTC.

The rearrangement joins TRBV6-5 to TRBJ1-6, with a possible D match to TRBD1 (6 bases). Trimming pared 5 bases from V and 10 bases from J, leaving 15 bases between. The CDR3 covers 14 residues. The germline V gene encodes CDR1 MNHEY and CDR2 SVGAGI. The CDR3 DNA reads TGTGCCAGCAGTAAGGGGGGCATGGGGTCACCCCTCCACTTT. It translates to CASSKGGMGSPLHF.

The chain carries TRBV28 and TRBJ2-7; 8 bases map to TRBD2. CDR1 is MDHEN, CDR2 SYDVKM, per germline. Trimming took 2 bases from V and 5 from J; bases not matched to a gene: 8. This CDR3 region has 15 residues. The CDR3: CASSLAGGEPDEQYF. In DNA form, the CDR3 reads TGTGCCAGCAGTTTAGCGGGGGGCGAACCAGACGAGCAGTACTTC. Using reference TRBV28 and TRBJ2-7 for the parts outside the CDR3, the full variable domain is DVKVTQSSRYLVKRTGEKVFLECVQDMDHENMFWYRQDPGLGLRLIYFSYDVKMKEKGDIPEGYSVSREKKERFSLILESASTNQTSMYLCASSLAGGEPDEQYFGPGTRLTVT.